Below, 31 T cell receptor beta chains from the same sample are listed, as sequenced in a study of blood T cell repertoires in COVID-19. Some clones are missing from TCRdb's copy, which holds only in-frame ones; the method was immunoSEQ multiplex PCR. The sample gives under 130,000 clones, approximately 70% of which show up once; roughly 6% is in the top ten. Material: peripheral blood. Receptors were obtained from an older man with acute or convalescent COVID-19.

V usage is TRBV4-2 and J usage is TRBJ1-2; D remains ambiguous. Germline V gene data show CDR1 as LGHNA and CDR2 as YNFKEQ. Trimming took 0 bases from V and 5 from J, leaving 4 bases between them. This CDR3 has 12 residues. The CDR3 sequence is CASSQERYGYTF. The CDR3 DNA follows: TGTGCCAGCAGCCAAGAACGGTATGGCTACACCTTC.

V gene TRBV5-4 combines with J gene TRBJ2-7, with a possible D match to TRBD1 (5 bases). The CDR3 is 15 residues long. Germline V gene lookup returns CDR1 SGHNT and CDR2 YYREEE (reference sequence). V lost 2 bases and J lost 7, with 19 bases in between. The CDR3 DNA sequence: TGTGCCAGCAGCTTTCAGGGCCGGGCTTTTCTGGAGCAGTACTTC. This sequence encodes CASSFQGRAFLEQYF. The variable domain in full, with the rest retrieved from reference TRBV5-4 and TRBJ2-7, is ETGVTQSPTHLIKTRGQQVTLRCSSQSGHNTVSWYQQALGQGPQFIFQYYREEENGRGNFPPRFSGLQFPNYSSELNVNALELDDSALYLCASSFQGRAFLEQYFGPGTRLTVT.

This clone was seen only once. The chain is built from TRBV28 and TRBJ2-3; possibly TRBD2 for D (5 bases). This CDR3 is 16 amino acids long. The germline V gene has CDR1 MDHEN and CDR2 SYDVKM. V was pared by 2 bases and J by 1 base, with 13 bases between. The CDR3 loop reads CASSLPRGPRTDTQYF. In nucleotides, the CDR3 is TGTGCCAGCAGTTTACCCCGAGGGCCCCGCACAGATACGCAGTATTTT.

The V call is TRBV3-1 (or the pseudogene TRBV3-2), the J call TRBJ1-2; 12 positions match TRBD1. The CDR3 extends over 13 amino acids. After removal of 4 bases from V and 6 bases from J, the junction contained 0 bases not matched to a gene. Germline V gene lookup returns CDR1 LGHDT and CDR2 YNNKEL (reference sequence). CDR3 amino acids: CASSRDRGHGYTF. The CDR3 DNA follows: TGTGCCAGCAGCCGGGACAGGGGGCATGGCTACACCTTC.

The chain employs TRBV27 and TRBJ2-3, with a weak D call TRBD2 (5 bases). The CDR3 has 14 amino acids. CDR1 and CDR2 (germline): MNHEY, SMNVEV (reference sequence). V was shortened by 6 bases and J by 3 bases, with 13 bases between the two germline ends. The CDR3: CASSPGVVTDTQYF. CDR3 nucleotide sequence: TGTGCCAGCAGCCCCGGGGTGGTAACAGATACGCAGTATTTT.

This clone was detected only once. DNA of the CDR3: TGTGCCAGCTCACAGACGGGACTAGCCTACGAGCAGTACTTC. This sequence encodes CASSQTGLAYEQYF. This chain links TRBV18 with TRBJ2-7, with TRBD2 matching over 8 bases. The germline V gene has CDR1 KGHSH and CDR2 LQKENI. This CDR3 is 14 amino acids long. The V and J ends lost 4 bases and 2 bases, in that order; junction bases with no gene match: 4.

The CDR3: CAISESKWETEAFF. CDR3 nucleotides: TGTGCCATCAGTGAGTCCAAGTGGGAGACTGAAGCTTTCTTT. This sequence joins TRBV10-3 and TRBJ1-1; the D is unclear. This CDR3 comprises 14 residues. V dropped 0 bases and J dropped 5 bases, with 10 bases sitting between them. Germline CDR1 is ENHRY and CDR2 is SYGVKD.

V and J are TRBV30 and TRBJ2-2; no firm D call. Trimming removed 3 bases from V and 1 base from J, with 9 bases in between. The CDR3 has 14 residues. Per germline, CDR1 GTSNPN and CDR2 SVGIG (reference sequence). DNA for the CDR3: TGTGCCTGGAGCTGGGCAGGGAACACCGGGGAGCTGTTTTTT. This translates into CAWSWAGNTGELFF.

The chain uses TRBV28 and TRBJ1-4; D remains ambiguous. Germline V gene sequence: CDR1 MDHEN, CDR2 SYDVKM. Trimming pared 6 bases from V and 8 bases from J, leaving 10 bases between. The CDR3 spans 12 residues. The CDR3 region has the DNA TGTGCCAGCAGGACAAGAAGCGAAAAACTGTTTTTT. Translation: CASRTRSEKLFF.

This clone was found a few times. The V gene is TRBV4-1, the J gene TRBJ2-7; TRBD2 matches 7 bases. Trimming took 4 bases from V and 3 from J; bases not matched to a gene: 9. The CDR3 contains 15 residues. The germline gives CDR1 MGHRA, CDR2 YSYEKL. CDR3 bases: TGCGCCAGCAGCCTCGGTATGGCGGGAGTCTACGAGCAGTACTTC. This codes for CASSLGMAGVYEQYF.

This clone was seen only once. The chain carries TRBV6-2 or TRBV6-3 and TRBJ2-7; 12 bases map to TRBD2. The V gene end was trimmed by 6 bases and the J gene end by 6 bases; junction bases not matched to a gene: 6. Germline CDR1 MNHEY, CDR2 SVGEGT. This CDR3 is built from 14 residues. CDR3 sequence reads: CASSLTSGSFEQYF. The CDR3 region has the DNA TGTGCCAGCAGCCTGACTAGCGGGAGTTTCGAGCAGTACTTC.

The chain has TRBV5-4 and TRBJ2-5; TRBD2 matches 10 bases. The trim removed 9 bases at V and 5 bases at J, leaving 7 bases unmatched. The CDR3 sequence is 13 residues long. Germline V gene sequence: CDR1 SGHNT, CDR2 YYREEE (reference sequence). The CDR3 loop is CATNLAGVETQYF. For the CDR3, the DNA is TGTGCCACGAATCTAGCGGGAGTGGAGACCCAGTACTTC.

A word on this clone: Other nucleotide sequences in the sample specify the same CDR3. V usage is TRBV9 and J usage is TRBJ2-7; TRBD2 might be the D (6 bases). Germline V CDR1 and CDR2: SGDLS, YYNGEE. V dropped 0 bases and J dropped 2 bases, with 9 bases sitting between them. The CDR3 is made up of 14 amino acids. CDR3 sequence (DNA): TGTGCCAGCAGCGTAGATAGCGGAACCTACGAGCAGTACTTC. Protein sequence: CASSVDSGTYEQYF.

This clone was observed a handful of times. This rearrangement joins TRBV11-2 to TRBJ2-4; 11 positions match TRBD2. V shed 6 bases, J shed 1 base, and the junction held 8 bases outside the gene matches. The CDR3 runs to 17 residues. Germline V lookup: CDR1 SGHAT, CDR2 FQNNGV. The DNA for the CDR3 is TGTGCCAGCAGAGGTGCTAGCGGGGGGTGGGCCAAAAACATTCAGTACTTC. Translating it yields CASRGASGGWAKNIQYF.

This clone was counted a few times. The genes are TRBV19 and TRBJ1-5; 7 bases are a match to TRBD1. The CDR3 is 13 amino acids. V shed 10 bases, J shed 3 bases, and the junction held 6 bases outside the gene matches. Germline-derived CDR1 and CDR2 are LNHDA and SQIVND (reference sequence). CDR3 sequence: CAISDRDNQPQHF. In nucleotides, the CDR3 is TGTGCCATTTCCGACAGGGACAATCAGCCCCAGCATTTT.

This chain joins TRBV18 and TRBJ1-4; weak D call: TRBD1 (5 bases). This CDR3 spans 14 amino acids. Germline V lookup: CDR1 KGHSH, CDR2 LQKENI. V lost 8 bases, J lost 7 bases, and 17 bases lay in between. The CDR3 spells CASKGQRGLEKLFF. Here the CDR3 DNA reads TGTGCCAGCAAAGGTCAGCGGGGACTTGAAAAACTGTTTTTT.

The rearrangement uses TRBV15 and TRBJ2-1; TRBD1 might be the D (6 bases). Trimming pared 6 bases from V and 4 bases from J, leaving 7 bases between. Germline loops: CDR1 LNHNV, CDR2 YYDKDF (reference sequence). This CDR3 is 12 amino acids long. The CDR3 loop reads CATSQGYNEQFF. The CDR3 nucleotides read TGTGCCACCAGTCAGGGGTACAATGAGCAGTTCTTC. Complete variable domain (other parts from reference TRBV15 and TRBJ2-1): DAMVIQNPRYQVTQFGKPVTLSCSQTLNHNVMYWYQQKSSQAPKLLFHYYDKDFNNEADTPDNFQSRRPNTSFCFLDIRSPGLGDTAMYLCATSQGYNEQFFGPGTRLTVL.

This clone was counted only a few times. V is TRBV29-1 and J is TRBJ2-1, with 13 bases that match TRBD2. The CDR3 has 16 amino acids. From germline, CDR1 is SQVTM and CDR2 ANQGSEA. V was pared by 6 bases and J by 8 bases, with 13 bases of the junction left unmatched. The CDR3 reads CSVKTRTSGRSDEQFF. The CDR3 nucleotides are TGCAGCGTCAAGACTAGGACTAGCGGGAGATCAGATGAGCAGTTCTTC.

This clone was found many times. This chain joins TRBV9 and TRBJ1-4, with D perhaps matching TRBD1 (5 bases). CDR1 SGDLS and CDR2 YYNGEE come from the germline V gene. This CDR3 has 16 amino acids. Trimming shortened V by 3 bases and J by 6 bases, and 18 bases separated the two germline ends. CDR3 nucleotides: TGTGCCAGCAGCGCACCAACCCAGGGCCTCGATGAAAAACTGTTTTTT. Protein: CASSAPTQGLDEKLFF. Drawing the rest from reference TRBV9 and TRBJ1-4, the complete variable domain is DSGVTQTPKHLITATGQRVTLRCSPRSGDLSVYWYQQSLDQGLQFLIQYYNGEERAKGNILERFSAQQFPDLHSELNLSSLELGDSALYFCASSAPTQGLDEKLFFGSGTQLSVL.

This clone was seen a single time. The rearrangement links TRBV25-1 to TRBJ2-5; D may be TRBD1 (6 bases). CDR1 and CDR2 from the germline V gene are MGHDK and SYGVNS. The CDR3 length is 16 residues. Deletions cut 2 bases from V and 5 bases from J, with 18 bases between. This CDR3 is CASSETLGRGEETQYF. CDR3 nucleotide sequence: TGTGCCAGCAGTGAAACCCTTGGCAGGGGAGAGGAGACCCAGTACTTC.

CDR3 protein: CASSPGTSGSGEQFF. CDR3 DNA: TGTGCCAGCAGCCCCGGGACTAGCGGGAGTGGTGAGCAGTTCTTC. The gene calls are TRBV6-5 and TRBJ2-1; 14 bases are shared with TRBD2. V gave up 6 bases and J gave up 9 bases; unmatched junction bases: 7. The germline V gene has CDR1 MNHEY and CDR2 SVGAGI. The CDR3 sequence is 15 residues long.

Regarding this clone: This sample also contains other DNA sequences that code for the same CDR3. CDR3 nucleotide sequence: TGTGCCAGCAGTTACTCCTTACTAGCGGGCACAGATACGCAGTATTTT. This encodes CASSYSLLAGTDTQYF. This sequence joins TRBV6-5 and TRBJ2-3; 8 bases are a match to TRBD2. Germline assignment: CDR1 MNHEY and CDR2 SVGAGI. Germline trimming cut 0 bases from V and 1 base from J; bases unmatched to any gene: 3. The CDR3 covers 16 residues.

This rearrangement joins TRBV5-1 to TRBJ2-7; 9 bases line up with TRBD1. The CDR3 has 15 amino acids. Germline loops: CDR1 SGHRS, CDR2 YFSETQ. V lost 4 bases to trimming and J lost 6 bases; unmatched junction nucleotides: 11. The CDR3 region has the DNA TGCGCCAGCAGCGCCTCCGGGACAGGGAGCTTCGAGCAGTACTTC. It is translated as CASSASGTGSFEQYF.

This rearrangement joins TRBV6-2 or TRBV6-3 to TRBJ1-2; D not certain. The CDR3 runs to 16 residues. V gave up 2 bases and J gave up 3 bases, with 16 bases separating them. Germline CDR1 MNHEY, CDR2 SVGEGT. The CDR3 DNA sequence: TGTGCCAGCAGTTACCTCATTGCGGGCAACTACTATGGCTACACCTTC. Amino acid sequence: CASSYLIAGNYYGYTF.

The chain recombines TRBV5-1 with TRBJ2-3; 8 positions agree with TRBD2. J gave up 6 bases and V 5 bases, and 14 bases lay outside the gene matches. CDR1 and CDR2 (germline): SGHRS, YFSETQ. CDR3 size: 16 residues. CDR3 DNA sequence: TGCGCCAGCAGTTCCCTCCCAGCGGGAGAGTTTGATACGCAGTATTTT. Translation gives CASSSLPAGEFDTQYF.

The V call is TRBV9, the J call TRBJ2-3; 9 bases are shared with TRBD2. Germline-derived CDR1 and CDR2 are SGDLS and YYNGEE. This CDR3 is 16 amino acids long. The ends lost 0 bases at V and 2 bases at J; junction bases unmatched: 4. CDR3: CASSVESSGITDTQYF. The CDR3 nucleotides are TGTGCCAGCAGCGTAGAGTCTAGCGGGATCACAGATACGCAGTATTTT.

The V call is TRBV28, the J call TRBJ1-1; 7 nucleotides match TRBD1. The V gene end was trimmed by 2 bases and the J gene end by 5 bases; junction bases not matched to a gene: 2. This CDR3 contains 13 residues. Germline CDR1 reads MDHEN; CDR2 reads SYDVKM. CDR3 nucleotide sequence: TGTGCCAGCAGTTTACCAGGGGGAACTGAAGCTTTCTTT. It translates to CASSLPGGTEAFF.

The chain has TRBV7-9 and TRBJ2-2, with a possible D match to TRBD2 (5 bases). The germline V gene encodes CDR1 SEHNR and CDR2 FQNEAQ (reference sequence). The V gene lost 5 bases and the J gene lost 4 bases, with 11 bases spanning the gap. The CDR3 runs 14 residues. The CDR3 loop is CASSMVGITGELFF. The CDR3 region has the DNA TGTGCCAGCAGCATGGTCGGGATCACCGGGGAGCTGTTTTTT.

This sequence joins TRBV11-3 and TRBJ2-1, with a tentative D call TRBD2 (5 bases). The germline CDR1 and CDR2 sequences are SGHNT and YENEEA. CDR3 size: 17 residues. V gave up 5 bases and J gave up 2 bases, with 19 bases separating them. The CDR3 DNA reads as TGTGCCAGCAGCCCCACTGCCCCCGGCGGGCCCTACAATGAGCAGTTCTTC. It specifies CASSPTAPGGPYNEQFF.

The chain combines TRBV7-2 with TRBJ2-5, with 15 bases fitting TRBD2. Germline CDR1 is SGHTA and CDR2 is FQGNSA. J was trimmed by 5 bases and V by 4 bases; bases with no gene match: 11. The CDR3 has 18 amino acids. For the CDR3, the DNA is TGTGCCAGCAGCTCAGGGGGACTAGCGGGAGGAGGCGCGGAGACCCAGTACTTC. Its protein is CASSSGGLAGGGAETQYF.

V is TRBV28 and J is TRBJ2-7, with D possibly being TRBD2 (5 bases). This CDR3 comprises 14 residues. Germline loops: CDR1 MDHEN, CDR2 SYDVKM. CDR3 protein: CATTPLGSFHEQYF. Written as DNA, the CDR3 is TGTGCTACCACCCCCTTAGGGAGTTTCCACGAGCAGTACTTC.